This passage covers 8 T cell receptor beta chains from one sample sequenced in a study of OX40 agonist ivuxolimab in advanced cancers. The repertoire was sequenced with immunoSEQ multiplex PCR; TCRdb's copy has only in-frame clones and lacks some. The sample lists tens of thousands of clones; just under 90% were seen once. The sequencing here drew on CD4+ or CD8+ T cells sorted from blood, taken in a trial of the OX40 agonist ivuxolimab. These receptor sequences come from an adult with an advanced solid tumor such as melanoma, head and neck, liver or kidney cancer.

The chain carries TRBV7-2 and TRBJ2-2, with a tentative D call TRBD1 (6 bases). The CDR3 consists of 18 residues. Deletions cut 5 bases from V and 1 base from J, with 20 bases between. CDR1 SGHTA and CDR2 FQGNSA come from the germline V gene. Here the CDR3 reads CASSLQGRGSLNTGELFF. CDR3 coding DNA: TGTGCCAGCAGCCTACAGGGCAGGGGCAGTTTGAACACCGGGGAGCTGTTTTTT. The full variable domain, rest sourced from reference TRBV7-2 and TRBJ2-2, is GAGVSQSPSNKVTEKGKDVELRCDPISGHTALYWYRQSLGQGLEFLIYFQGNSAPDKSGLPSDRFSAERTGGSVSTLTIQRTQQEDSAVYLCASSLQGRGSLNTGELFFGEGSRLTVL.

This clone is a singleton in its sample. V gene TRBV9 combines with J gene TRBJ2-5, with TRBD1 matching 8 bases. Germline-derived CDR1 and CDR2 are SGDLS and YYNGEE. CDR3 length: 15 amino acids. Trimming at V came to 0 bases and at J to 2 bases, leaving 3 bases not matched to a gene. The CDR3 DNA is TGTGCCAGCAGCGTAGAGGACAGGGCACAAGAGACCCAGTACTTC. Its protein product is CASSVEDRAQETQYF. Combining the CDR3 with reference TRBV9 and TRBJ2-5 gives the whole variable domain DSGVTQTPKHLITATGQRVTLRCSPRSGDLSVYWYQQSLDQGLQFLIQYYNGEERAKGNILERFSAQQFPDLHSELNLSSLELGDSALYFCASSVEDRAQETQYFGPGTRLLVL.

This clone was detected only once. The gene calls are TRBV5-4 and TRBJ2-3; D is unclear. This CDR3 contains 14 residues. The germline V gene has CDR1 SGHNT and CDR2 YYREEE (reference sequence). V was pared by 4 bases and J by 2 bases, with 11 bases between. The CDR3 sequence: CASSPDPNTDTQYF. The CDR3 coding sequence is TGTGCCAGCAGCCCGGACCCGAACACAGATACGCAGTATTTT.

The J gene is TRBJ1-2, the V gene TRBV30; the D gene is possibly TRBD1 (5 bases). The V and J ends lost 5 bases and 2 bases respectively, with 9 bases between them. CDR3 length equals 12 residues. Germline CDR1 is GTSNPN and CDR2 is SVGIG (reference sequence). The CDR3 loop reads CAWGTGNYGYTF. The DNA of the CDR3 is TGTGCCTGGGGGACGGGAAACTATGGCTACACCTTC.

V usage is TRBV6-5 and J usage is TRBJ2-1; 12 nucleotides line up with TRBD2. The germline V gene encodes CDR1 MNHEY and CDR2 SVGAGI. V shed 6 bases, J shed 8 bases, and the junction held 5 bases outside the gene matches. CDR3 length: 14 amino acids. The CDR3 is CASSLTSGRYEQFF. CDR3 sequence (DNA): TGTGCCAGCAGCCTCACTAGCGGGAGGTATGAGCAGTTCTTC.

This clone came up a few times. The J gene is TRBJ1-1, the V gene TRBV5-8, with a possible D match to TRBD1 (6 bases). CDR3 length: 14 amino acids. Trimming took 3 bases from V and 1 from J, leaving 10 bases between them. The V gene's germline CDR1 is SGHTS and CDR2 YDEGEE. The CDR3, as DNA: TGTGCCAGCAGCTGGGGACACGCGAACACTGAAGCTTTCTTT. This codes for CASSWGHANTEAFF. Using reference TRBV5-8 and TRBJ1-1 for the parts outside the CDR3, the full variable domain is EAGVTQSPTHLIKTRGQQATLRCSPISGHTSVYWYQQALGLGLQFLLWYDEGEERNRGNFPPRFSGRQFPNYSSELNVNALELEDSALYLCASSWGHANTEAFFGQGTRLTVV.

The table lists this clone with a few counts. The chain employs TRBV14 and TRBJ2-3; D perhaps matches TRBD1 (6 bases). The germline gives CDR1 SGHDN, CDR2 FVKESK. The CDR3 spans 16 residues. The V end was cut by 4 bases, the J end by 6 bases, with 20 bases between. CDR3: CASSPHTGLSRDTQYF. The CDR3 DNA reads TGTGCCAGCAGCCCCCACACAGGGCTGAGCAGGGATACGCAGTATTTT.

The rearrangement joins TRBV10-2 to TRBJ2-5; D is undetermined. This CDR3 is built from 14 residues. V was clipped by 2 bases and J by 3 bases, with 10 bases between them. In germline, CDR1 is WSHSY, CDR2 SAAADI. The CDR3 region is CASSEVNFEETQYF. CDR3 in DNA: TGCGCCAGCAGTGAGGTTAATTTCGAAGAGACCCAGTACTTC.